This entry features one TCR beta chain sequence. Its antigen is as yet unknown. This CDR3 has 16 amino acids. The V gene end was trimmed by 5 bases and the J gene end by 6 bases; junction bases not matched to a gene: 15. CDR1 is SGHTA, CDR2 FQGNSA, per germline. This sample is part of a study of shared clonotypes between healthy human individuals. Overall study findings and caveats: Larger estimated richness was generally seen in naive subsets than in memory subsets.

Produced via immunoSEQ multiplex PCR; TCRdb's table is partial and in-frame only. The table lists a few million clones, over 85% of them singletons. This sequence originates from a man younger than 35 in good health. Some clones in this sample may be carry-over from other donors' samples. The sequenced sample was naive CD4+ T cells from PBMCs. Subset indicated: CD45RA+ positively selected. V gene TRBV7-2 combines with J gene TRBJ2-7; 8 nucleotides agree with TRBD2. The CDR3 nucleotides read TGTGCCAGCAGCGTGAATAGGCGGGAGGCGCCGGGCGAGCAGTACTTC. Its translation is CASSVNRREAPGEQYF. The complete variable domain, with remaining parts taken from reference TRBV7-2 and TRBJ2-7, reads GAGVSQSPSNKVTEKGKDVELRCDPISGHTALYWYRQSLGQGLEFLIYFQGNSAPDKSGLPSDRFSAERTGGSVSTLTIQRTQQEDSAVYLCASSVNRREAPGEQYFGPGTRLTVT.